Following are 25 T cell receptor beta chains from one sample sequenced in a study of T cells in Graves' hyperthyroidism and ophthalmopathy. TCR beta CDR3 region amplification was performed from RNA transcripts. The HTBI set primed first-round TCR CDR3 RT-PCR. TCRdb reanalysed the multiplex PCR reads using MiXCR and keeps one entry per CDR3 protein. The table shows approximately 620,000 distinct CDR3 sequences, with about a sixth occurring only once. The sequencing input was blood. These receptors were taken from a woman in her thirties or forties with Graves' ophthalmopathy.

The table lists this clonotype with many counts. J is TRBJ1-1 and V is TRBV6-1; tentatively, D is TRBD1 (5 bases). CDR3 size: 16 residues. Germline V gives CDR1 MNHNS, CDR2 SASEGT. Trimming took off 1 base at V and 0 bases at J, with 12 bases between the two ends. The CDR3 loop is CASSEGRGRVNTEAFF. The DNA for the CDR3 is TGTGCCAGCAGTGAAGGACGGGGGAGAGTGAACACTGAAGCTTTCTTT.

At least ten counts were recorded for this clonotype. The chain uses TRBV5-1 and TRBJ2-7; unclear D gene. The ends were cut back, 0 bases at V and 2 bases at J, with 9 bases in the middle. CDR3 size: 14 residues. CDR1 is SGHRS, CDR2 YFSETQ, per germline. In DNA, the CDR3 is TGCGCCAGCAGCTTGGGTCCGGGTACCTACGAGCAGTACTTC. Its protein is CASSLGPGTYEQYF.

This clonotype was counted at least ten times. The chain combines TRBV12-3 or TRBV12-4 with TRBJ2-7; 9 bases match TRBD1. The CDR3 consists of 14 residues. V shed 5 bases, J shed 0 bases, and the junction held 2 bases outside the gene matches. CDR3: CASSRTGDSYEQYF. The CDR3 nucleotides are TGTGCCAGCAGTAGGACAGGGGACTCCTACGAGCAGTACTTC.

The table lists this clonotype with a count of one. Given a much more abundant clone one base away, this may be a read error. The V call is TRBV12-3 or TRBV12-4, the J call TRBJ1-1; possibly TRBD1 for D (5 bases). The CDR3 loop spans 13 amino acids. Trimming took 6 bases from V and 1 from J, leaving 9 bases between them. In DNA form, the CDR3 reads TGTGCCAGCAGGAGCAGGGAGAACACTGAAGCTTTCTTT. Translated, it gives CASRSRENTEAFF.

This chain connects TRBV12-3 or TRBV12-4 to TRBJ1-1; D not resolved. The germline V and J ends were trimmed by 7 bases and 1 base, with 10 bases remaining between them. The CDR3 has 13 amino acids. DNA of the CDR3: TGTGCCAGCATCCAGGAGCCGAACACTGAAGCTTTCTTT. Encoded protein: CASIQEPNTEAFF.

The CDR3 DNA follows: TGTGCCAGCAGTTACCCGAGACCCACCTCCCTAGCGGGTGGCTACAATGAGCAGTTCTTC. It encodes CASSYPRPTSLAGGYNEQFF. The V and J genes are TRBV3-1 and TRBJ2-1, with 8 bases aligning to TRBD2. Germline assignment: CDR1 LGHDT and CDR2 YNNKEL (reference sequence). J gave up 3 bases and V 6 bases, and 22 bases lay outside the gene matches. This CDR3 comprises 20 residues.

This clonotype was seen only a few times. The J gene is TRBJ1-4, the V gene TRBV12-5; D ambiguous. Trimming removed 6 bases from V and 7 bases from J, with 9 bases in between. The V gene's germline CDR1 is LGHNT and CDR2 FRNRAP. The CDR3 runs to 12 residues. Here the CDR3 reads CASGLSGEKLFF. CDR3 DNA: TGTGCTAGTGGCCTTTCGGGTGAAAAACTGTTTTTT.

The chain has TRBV28 and TRBJ2-6; 12 bases are a match to TRBD1. Germline CDR1 and CDR2: MDHEN and SYDVKM. The ends lost 7 bases at V and 2 bases at J; junction bases unmatched: 15. The CDR3 totals 20 residues. The CDR3 region is CASTRPGTGGAGTGANVLTF. The CDR3 coding sequence is TGTGCCAGCACCCGACCCGGGACAGGGGGCGCAGGAACTGGGGCCAACGTCCTGACTTTC.

This clonotype was seen at least ten times. The chain recombines TRBV28 with TRBJ2-7; no clear D gene. The CDR3 loop spans 13 amino acids. Per germline, CDR1 MDHEN and CDR2 SYDVKM. V lost 3 bases and J lost 3, with 9 bases in between. The CDR3 nucleotides read TGTGCCAGCAGTTTCCCCCAGCTCTACGAGCAGTACTTC. It specifies CASSFPQLYEQYF.

Ten or more counts support this clonotype. The CDR3, as DNA: TGTGCCAGCAGTTTAGTTGGCATGGGCAATCAGCCCCAGCATTTT. Its translation is CASSLVGMGNQPQHF. The gene calls are TRBV28 and TRBJ1-5, with D unclear. Between the trimmed V and J ends, which lost 2 bases and 2 bases, there was a span of 10 bases. This CDR3 region has 15 residues. Germline lookup yields CDR1 MDHEN and CDR2 SYDVKM.

This clonotype was recorded a few times. This chain links TRBV20-1 with TRBJ2-2, with 8 bases aligning to TRBD2. Losses at the gene ends were 3 bases for V and 5 bases for J; bases not matched to a gene: 5. Germline CDR1 reads DFQATT; CDR2 reads SNEGSKA (reference sequence). The CDR3 sequence is 14 residues long. In DNA form, the CDR3 reads TGCAGTGCTAGTCGGGGACTAGGGACCGGGGAGCTGTTTTTT. Protein product: CSASRGLGTGELFF.

CDR3 bases: TGTGCCAGTAGCCGAGGACTGAGCTCCTACAATGAGCAGTTCTTC. This translates into CASSRGLSSYNEQFF. The rearrangement links TRBV19 to TRBJ2-1; a weak D match, TRBD2 (5 bases). CDR1 LNHDA and CDR2 SQIVND come from the germline V gene (reference sequence). This CDR3 has 15 residues. Trimming removed 6 bases from V and 0 bases from J, with 12 bases in between.

This clonotype was counted at least ten times. V is TRBV28 and J is TRBJ2-7; 9 nucleotides align to TRBD1. Germline assignment: CDR1 MDHEN and CDR2 SYDVKM. J was trimmed by 6 bases and V by 5 bases; bases with no gene match: 11. CDR3 length: 15 amino acids. The CDR3 coding sequence is TGTGCCAGCAGTCCCCTTGGACAGGGGCGGATCGAGCAGTACTTC. Translation gives CASSPLGQGRIEQYF.

J is TRBJ2-1 and V is TRBV2; TRBD2 aligns across 15 bases. The germline gives CDR1 SNHLY, CDR2 FYNNEI. J lost 5 bases, V lost 11 bases, and 7 bases had no gene match. The CDR3 has 15 amino acids. The CDR3 nucleotides read TGTGCCGGAGGGACTAGCGGGAGGATCAACAATGAGCAGTTCTTC. Translation gives CAGGTSGRINNEQFF.

The chain uses TRBV5-4 and TRBJ2-5, with 9 bases matching TRBD2. Trimming took 4 bases from V and 2 from J; bases not matched to a gene: 15. This CDR3 region has 18 residues. Germline V CDR1 and CDR2: SGHNT, YYREEE (reference sequence). The CDR3 loop is CASSVRRLSGGNQETQYF. The CDR3 DNA is TGTGCCAGCAGCGTGAGGAGGTTAAGCGGGGGGAATCAAGAGACCCAGTACTTC.

This clonotype was seen many times. The chain uses TRBV30 and TRBJ1-1; D possibly corresponds to TRBD1 (6 bases). Germline CDR1 is GTSNPN and CDR2 is SVGIG (reference sequence). The germline V and J ends were trimmed by 3 bases and 7 bases, with 12 bases remaining between them. The CDR3 is made up of 12 amino acids. The CDR3 sequence: CAWRLGGIEAFF. The CDR3 region has the DNA TGTGCCTGGAGGCTCGGGGGCATTGAAGCTTTCTTT.

This chain links TRBV5-6 with TRBJ2-5; 14 nucleotides line up with TRBD2. The germline gives CDR1 SGHDT, CDR2 YYEEEE. This CDR3 spans 17 amino acids. Trimming cost V 0 bases and J 9 bases; bases outside gene matches: 10. The CDR3 here is CASSLGGLAGAWRSQYF. Here the CDR3 DNA reads TGTGCCAGCAGCTTGGGGGGACTAGCGGGAGCTTGGCGGTCCCAGTACTTC.

The table lists this clonotype with a few counts. The chain combines TRBV7-2 with TRBJ1-1, with TRBD1 matching 7 bases. Germline V gene data show CDR1 as SGHTA and CDR2 as FQGNSA. The ends lost 3 bases at V and 4 bases at J; junction bases unmatched: 5. The CDR3 sequence is 14 residues long. The CDR3 loop reads CASSFQGDSTEAFF. The CDR3 DNA follows: TGTGCCAGCAGCTTCCAGGGGGATTCCACTGAAGCTTTCTTT.

This clonotype was observed many times. V is TRBV2 and J is TRBJ1-2, with TRBD1 matching 9 bases. J was trimmed by 6 bases and V by 7 bases; bases with no gene match: 9. The CDR3 covers 14 residues. Germline V lookup: CDR1 SNHLY, CDR2 FYNNEI. CDR3 nucleotides: TGTGCCAGCACCGGGACAGGGATTGGCGATGGCTACACCTTC. Its protein product is CASTGTGIGDGYTF.

This clonotype was counted between two and nine times. CDR3 region: CASQSTGLGTEQYF. The CDR3 region has the DNA TGCGCCAGCCAATCCACAGGGTTGGGTACCGAGCAGTACTTC. The chain recombines TRBV10-2 with TRBJ2-7; D possibly corresponds to TRBD1 (6 bases). Germline-derived CDR1 and CDR2 are WSHSY and SAAADI. V was trimmed by 8 bases and J by 6 bases, leaving 20 bases between them. CDR3 length equals 14 residues.

This clonotype has at least ten counts. The CDR3 spells CASSSADSPTEQYF. The DNA of the CDR3 is TGTGCCAGCAGCTCAGCGGACAGCCCCACCGAGCAGTACTTC. The chain employs TRBV4-2 and TRBJ2-7; TRBD1 might be the D (6 bases). CDR3 length equals 14 residues. From germline, CDR1 is LGHNA and CDR2 YNFKEQ. V was clipped by 5 bases and J by 6 bases, with 17 bases between them.

This chain links TRBV7-2 with TRBJ2-3, with no clear D. The length of the CDR3 is 16 residues. V dropped 4 bases and J dropped 4 bases, with 18 bases sitting between them. Germline V CDR1 and CDR2: SGHTA, FQGNSA. The CDR3, as DNA: TGTGCCAGCAGCTCCCGGATCCGGTACCCCGCAGATACGCAGTATTTT. As protein: CASSSRIRYPADTQYF.

This clonotype came up many times. This chain joins TRBV2 and TRBJ2-7; no clear D gene. The germline gives CDR1 SNHLY, CDR2 FYNNEI. The CDR3 runs 11 residues. V lost 3 bases and J lost 3, with 3 bases in between. The CDR3 DNA follows: TGTGCCAGCAGTGAGAACTACGAGCAGTACTTC. It translates to CASSENYEQYF.

The chain is built from TRBV4-2 and TRBJ1-2; 7 bases are shared with TRBD1. CDR1 is LGHNA, CDR2 YNFKEQ, per germline. V dropped 5 bases and J dropped 6; count of bases not matched to a gene: 12. The CDR3 is 15 amino acids. CDR3 coding DNA: TGTGCCAGCAGCTCGGCAGGGGGAGAACTAAATGGCTACACCTTC. It is translated as CASSSAGGELNGYTF.

This clonotype was detected many times. The chain combines TRBV7-8 with TRBJ2-3, with a tentative D call TRBD1 (7 bases). The germline CDR1 and CDR2 sequences are SGHVS and FQNEAQ. CDR3 length: 14 amino acids. Trimming stripped 0 bases from V and 10 bases from J, with 14 bases between. The CDR3 DNA sequence: TGTGCCAGCAGCTTAGCGGGCGCAGGGGGGCCGCAGTATTTT. As protein: CASSLAGAGGPQYF.